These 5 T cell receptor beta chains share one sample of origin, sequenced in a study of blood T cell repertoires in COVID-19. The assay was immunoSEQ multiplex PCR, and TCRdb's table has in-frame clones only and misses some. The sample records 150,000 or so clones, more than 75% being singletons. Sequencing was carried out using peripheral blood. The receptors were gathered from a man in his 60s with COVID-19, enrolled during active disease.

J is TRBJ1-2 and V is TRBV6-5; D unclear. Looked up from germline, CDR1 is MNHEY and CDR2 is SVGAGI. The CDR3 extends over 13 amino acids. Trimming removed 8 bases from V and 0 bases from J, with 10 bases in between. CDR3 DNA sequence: TGTGCCAGCCGACCAGGTTCTAACTATGGCTACACCTTC. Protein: CASRPGSNYGYTF.

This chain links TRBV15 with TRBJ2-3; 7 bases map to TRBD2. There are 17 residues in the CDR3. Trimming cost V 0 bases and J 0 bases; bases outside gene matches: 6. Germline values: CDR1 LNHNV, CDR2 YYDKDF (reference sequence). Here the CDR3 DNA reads TGTGCCACCAGCAGAGATCCCCCGGGAGGTAGCACAGATACGCAGTATTTT. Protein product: CATSRDPPGGSTDTQYF.

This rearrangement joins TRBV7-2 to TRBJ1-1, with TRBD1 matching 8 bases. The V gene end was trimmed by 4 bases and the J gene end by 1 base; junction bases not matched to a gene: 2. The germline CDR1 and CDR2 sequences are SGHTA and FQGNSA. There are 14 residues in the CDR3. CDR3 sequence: CASSSGQGNTEAFF. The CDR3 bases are TGTGCCAGCAGCTCCGGACAGGGGAACACTGAAGCTTTCTTT. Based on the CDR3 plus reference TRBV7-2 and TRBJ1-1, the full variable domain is GAGVSQSPSNKVTEKGKDVELRCDPISGHTALYWYRQSLGQGLEFLIYFQGNSAPDKSGLPSDRFSAERTGGSVSTLTIQRTQQEDSAVYLCASSSGQGNTEAFFGQGTRLTVV.

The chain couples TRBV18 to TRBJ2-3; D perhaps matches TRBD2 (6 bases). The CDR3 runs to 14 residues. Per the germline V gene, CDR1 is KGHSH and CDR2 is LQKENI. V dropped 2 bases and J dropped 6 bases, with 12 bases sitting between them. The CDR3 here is CASSPIGTQDTQYF. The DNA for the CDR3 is TGTGCCAGCTCACCAATAGGGACTCAGGATACGCAGTATTTT.

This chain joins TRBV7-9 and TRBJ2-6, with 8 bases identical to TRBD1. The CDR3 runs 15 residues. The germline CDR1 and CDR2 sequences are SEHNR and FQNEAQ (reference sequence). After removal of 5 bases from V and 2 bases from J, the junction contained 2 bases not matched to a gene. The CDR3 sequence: CASSPGGAGANVLTF. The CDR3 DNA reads TGTGCCAGCAGCCCAGGGGGCGCTGGGGCCAACGTCCTGACTTTC.